These T cell receptor beta chains were read from a single sample in a study of regulatory and conventional T cells in RAG deficiency. Profiled with immunoSEQ multiplex PCR; TCRdb holds only in-frame clones, not every one. This table holds 45,000 to 50,000 clones, 80% to 90% found once. These records were also assigned to another study, of regulatory T cells.

Source material: CD4+ effector T cells sorted from blood. The source of these receptors is a human donor in good health. The CDR3 runs from the conserved cysteine through the conserved F or W. The D gene is left open where the match is weak. Some rows mark clone size as missing; the rest say once, few, many or name a class of expanded clone.

V	J	size	D	DNA	CDR3
TRBV6-6	TRBJ2-2	-	TRBD1	TGTGCCAGCAGCCACCTTGGACAGGGGGCCGGGGAGCTGTTTTTT	CASSHLGQGAGELFF
TRBV30	TRBJ1-5	few	TRBD1	TGTGCCTGGAGTGGGGGACAGGTCTATAGCAATCAGCCCCAGCATTTT	CAWSGGQVYSNQPQHF
TRBV6-5	TRBJ1-1	-	-	TGTGCCAGCCAGCGGGTGGAAGCTTTCTTT	CASQRVEAFF
TRBV6-6	TRBJ1-2	-	-	TGTGGCGTGGGACGCCAGGGCTACACCTTC	CGVGRQGYTF
TRBV14	TRBJ1-4	few	-	TGTGCCAGCAGCCAAGCTCAGGCGTTAGTTAATGAAAAACTGTTTTTT	CASSQAQALVNEKLFF
TRBV29-1	TRBJ2-5	-	TRBD2	TGCAGCGTGGGAGGAGAAGCGGGAGGGAATGGAGAGACCCAGTACTTC	CSVGGEAGGNGETQYF
TRBV11-2	TRBJ1-1	-	TRBD1	TGTGCCAGCAGCTCGACAGGGGAGGGGGTCGCTTTCTTT	CASSSTGEGVAFF
TRBV4-2	TRBJ1-3	-	-	TGTGCCAGCAGCCAAGCGGCAGGGGGAAACACCATATATTTT	CASSQAAGGNTIYF
TRBV10-1	TRBJ2-1	-	-	TGCGCCAGCAGCCCAGGGGTTGGCTACAATGAGCAGTTCTTC	CASSPGVGYNEQFF
TRBV18	TRBJ2-1	-	TRBD2	TGTGCCAGCTCACCACGGCTAGCGGGTGTGGGTGAGCAGTTCTTC	CASSPRLAGVGEQFF
TRBV10-3	TRBJ2-2	once	-	TGTGCCATCAGTGAGTCAGGATACACCGGGGAGCTGTTTTTT	CAISESGYTGELFF
TRBV6-4	TRBJ2-2	-	TRBD1	TGTGCCAGCAGCCAGATCGGGACAGGGTCCGGGTCCGAGCTGTTTTTT	CASSQIGTGSGSELFF
TRBV2	TRBJ2-5	-	TRBD2	TGTGCCAGCAACGTAGCGGGGGGGCCCGGAGAGACCCAGTACTTC	CASNVAGGPGETQYF
TRBV7-2	TRBJ2-1	-	-	TGTGCCAGCGGCGGCAGAACCTACAATGAGCAGTTCTTC	CASGGRTYNEQFF
TRBV14	TRBJ2-3	-	-	TGTGCCAGCAGCCAAGTTTCTTTAGCAGGGACGCAGTATTTT	CASSQVSLAGTQYF
TRBV7-2	TRBJ2-3	-	-	TGTGCCAGCAGTTTCGGACCGCAAGAGGATACGCAGTATTTT	CASSFGPQEDTQYF